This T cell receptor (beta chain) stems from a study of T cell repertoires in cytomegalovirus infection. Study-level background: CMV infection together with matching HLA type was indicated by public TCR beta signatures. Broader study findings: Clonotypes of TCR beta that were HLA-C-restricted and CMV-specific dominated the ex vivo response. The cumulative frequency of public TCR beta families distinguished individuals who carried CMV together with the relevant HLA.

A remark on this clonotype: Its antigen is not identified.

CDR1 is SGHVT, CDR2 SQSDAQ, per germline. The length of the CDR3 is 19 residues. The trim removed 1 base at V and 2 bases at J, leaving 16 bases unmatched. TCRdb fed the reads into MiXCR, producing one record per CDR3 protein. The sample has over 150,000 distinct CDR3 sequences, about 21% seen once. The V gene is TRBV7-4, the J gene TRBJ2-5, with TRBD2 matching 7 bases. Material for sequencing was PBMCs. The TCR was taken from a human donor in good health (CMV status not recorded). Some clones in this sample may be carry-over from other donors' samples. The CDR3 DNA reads TGTGCCAGCAGCTTAGTGCCGTACACTAGCGACCGATCACAAGAGACCCAGTACTTC. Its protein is CASSLVPYTSDRSQETQYF.